A selection of T cell receptor beta chains follows, all from one sample in a study of OX40 agonist ivuxolimab in advanced cancers. Sequenced by immunoSEQ multiplex PCR; TCRdb stores in-frame clones only, minus some. This sample has tens of thousands of clones, with around 84% found just once. The sequencing here drew on CD4+ or CD8+ T cells sorted from blood, taken in a trial of the OX40 agonist ivuxolimab. Source of these receptors: an adult with an advanced solid tumor such as melanoma, head and neck, liver or kidney cancer. The CDR3 runs from the conserved cysteine through the conserved F or W. A D gene is named only where the DNA matches it firmly. The listing skips clone size in some rows; elsewhere it reads once, few, many or a size class.

>TRBV29-1|NA|NA|TRBJ2-5
CSVEVGGKTQYF
TGCAGCGTTGAAGTGGGAGGAAAGACCCAGTACTTC
>TRBV19|NA|once|TRBJ1-5
CASSPGTDQPQHF
TGTGCCAGTAGCCCTGGGACCGATCAGCCCCAGCATTTT
>TRBV10-3|TRBD1|NA|TRBJ1-3
CAISGGQAHSGNTIYF
TGTGCCATCAGTGGGGGACAGGCTCACTCTGGAAACACCATATATTTT
>TRBV20-1|NA|NA|TRBJ2-5
CSASPKETQYF
TGCAGTGCTAGTCCTAAAGAGACCCAGTACTTC
>TRBV5-1|NA|NA|TRBJ1-3
CASSLRGGNTIYF
TGCGCCAGCAGCTTGAGGGGTGGAAACACCATATATTTT
>TRBV15|NA|NA|TRBJ2-5
CATSRGSGDGETQYF
TGTGCCACCAGCAGAGGGTCGGGAGACGGGGAGACCCAGTACTTC
>TRBV14|NA|NA|TRBJ1-1
CASSQQMNTEAFF
TGTGCCAGCAGCCAACAGATGAACACTGAAGCTTTCTTT
>TRBV5-1|NA|NA|TRBJ1-1
CASSLDRAGTEAFF
TGCGCCAGCAGCTTGGACAGGGCGGGCACTGAAGCTTTCTTT
>TRBV5-1|TRBD2|NA|TRBJ2-2
CASSFGLAGDSNTGELFF
TGCGCCAGCAGCTTTGGACTAGCGGGGGATTCGAACACCGGGGAGCTGTTTTTT
>TRBV9|NA|few|TRBJ2-2
CASSVAGLGLIRGTGELFF
TGTGCCAGCAGCGTAGCGGGTTTAGGACTAATTCGAGGCACCGGGGAGCTGTTTTTT
>TRBV4-3|NA|NA|TRBJ1-6
CASSQDTGRDYNSPLHF
TGCGCCAGCAGCCAAGATACGGGGAGGGACTATAATTCACCCCTCCACTTT
>TRBV30|NA|once|TRBJ1-4
CAWSADRTGTRNEKLFF
TGTGCCTGGAGTGCCGACCGGACCGGGACTCGTAATGAAAAACTGTTTTTT
>TRBV6-5|NA|NA|TRBJ2-2
CASSYGGKVTGELFF
TGTGCCAGCAGTTACGGGGGCAAGGTCACCGGGGAGCTGTTTTTT
>TRBV29-1|NA|NA|TRBJ2-5
CSVGSASNQETQYF
TGCAGCGTTGGCTCAGCGAGCAATCAAGAGACCCAGTACTTC
>TRBV10-1|NA|few|TRBJ2-3
CASSEQPWDTQYF
TGCGCCAGCAGTGAGCAACCATGGGATACGCAGTATTTT